The present T cell receptor beta chain was sequenced within a study of T cell responses to AZD1222 COVID-19 vaccine. General study points: Repertoire sampling was restricted to post-peak T cell response timepoints. White British people made up most donors, females outnumbered males, and clonal diversity was possibly underestimated. Receipt of two AZD1222 doses was followed by a rise in Spike-specific TCR breadth and depth.

To note about this clone: Its matching antigen is unknown.

Method: immunoSEQ multiplex PCR; TCRdb's copy keeps in-frame clones and lacks some. There are 28,000 or so clones in the sample; 88% occur only once, and about 2.7% lies in the top ten. The CDR3 loop spans 14 amino acids. V lost 0 bases to trimming and J lost 6 bases, with 9 bases between them. Germline V CDR1 and CDR2: SGHRS, YFSETQ. Recipients boosted at about 4 weeks or about 12 weeks are pooled. This receptor was identified in an adult who received the AZD1222 COVID-19 vaccine. The starting material was peripheral blood, obtained 28 days after the second AZD1222 dose. V and J are TRBV5-1 and TRBJ2-2; tentatively, D is TRBD1 (5 bases). The DNA for the CDR3 is TGCGCCAGCAGCTTGGGACAGCAGGCCGGGGAGCTGTTTTTT. Translated, it gives CASSLGQQAGELFF.